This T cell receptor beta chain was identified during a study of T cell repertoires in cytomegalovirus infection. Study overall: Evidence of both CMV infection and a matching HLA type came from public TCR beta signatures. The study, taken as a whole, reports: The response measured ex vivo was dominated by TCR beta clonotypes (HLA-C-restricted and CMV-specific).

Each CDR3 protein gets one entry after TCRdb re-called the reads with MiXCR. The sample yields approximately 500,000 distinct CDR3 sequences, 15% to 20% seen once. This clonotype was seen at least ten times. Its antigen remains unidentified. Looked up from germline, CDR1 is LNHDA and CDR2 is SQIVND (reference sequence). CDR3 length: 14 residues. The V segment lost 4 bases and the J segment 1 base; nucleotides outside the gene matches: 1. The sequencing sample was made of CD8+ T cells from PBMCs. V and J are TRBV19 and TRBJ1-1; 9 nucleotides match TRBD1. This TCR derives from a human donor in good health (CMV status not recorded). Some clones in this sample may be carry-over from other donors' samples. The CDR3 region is CASSTDRGNTEAFF. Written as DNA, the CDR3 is TGTGCCAGTAGTACGGACAGGGGGAACACTGAAGCTTTCTTT.